The next 5 T cell receptor beta chains were all read from a single sample in a study of CD4+ T cells in melanoma. The table came from immunoSEQ multiplex PCR; TCRdb's copy has only in-frame clones and leaves some out. There are around 55,000 clones in the sample; roughly three quarters occur only once, and approximately 5% lies in the top ten. Sequencing used tumor tissue. The receptors stem from a human donor with melanoma.

This clone came up many times. The chain couples TRBV7-3 to TRBJ2-1; 7 bases fit TRBD2. Losses at the gene ends were 2 bases for V and 2 bases for J; bases not matched to a gene: 3. The CDR3 is 15 residues long. From germline, CDR1 is SGHTA and CDR2 FQGTGA. The CDR3 loop is CASSLLAGPYNEQFF. CDR3 nucleotide sequence: TGTGCCAGCAGCTTATTAGCGGGTCCCTACAATGAGCAGTTCTTC.

The V and J genes are TRBV5-1 and TRBJ1-3, with D perhaps TRBD1 (6 bases). Germline assignment: CDR1 SGHRS and CDR2 YFSETQ. There are 17 residues in the CDR3. The germline V and J ends were trimmed by 4 bases and 3 bases, with 20 bases remaining between them. CDR3 loop: CASSPVPGHQSGNTIYF. The CDR3 DNA reads TGCGCCAGCAGCCCTGTCCCGGGACACCAAAGTGGAAACACCATATATTTT.

The V gene is TRBV7-2, the J gene TRBJ1-2, with 7 bases aligning to TRBD1. J lost 3 bases, V lost 6 bases, and 7 bases had no gene match. The CDR3 consists of 14 residues. Germline lookup yields CDR1 SGHTA and CDR2 FQGNSA. The CDR3 region is CASRNRDSDYGYTF. The CDR3 DNA sequence: TGTGCCAGCAGAAATAGGGACAGCGACTATGGCTACACCTTC.

The chain links TRBV9 to TRBJ2-3, with D perhaps TRBD2 (6 bases). The V gene's germline CDR1 is SGDLS and CDR2 YYNGEE. Trimming pared 0 bases from V and 0 bases from J, leaving 11 bases between. The CDR3 contains 16 residues. CDR3 protein: CASSVGWGVSTDTQYF. The CDR3 coding sequence is TGTGCCAGCAGCGTAGGGTGGGGGGTCAGCACAGATACGCAGTATTTT.

This clone was recorded a few times. The J gene is TRBJ2-3, the V gene TRBV21-1; the D call of TRBD1 is as the table states it, not checked on the DNA. TRBV21-1 is assigned pseudogene status. The CDR3 loop spans 17 amino acids. This CDR3 is CASSKVRGLNRADTQYF. Here the CDR3 DNA reads TGTGCCAGCAGCAAAGTAAGGGGGCTGAATAGGGCAGATACGCAGTATTTT.